Reported below is one TCR beta chain. V was shortened by 5 bases and J by 5 bases, with 12 bases between the two germline ends. Germline V CDR1 and CDR2: SGHTA, FQGNSA. This CDR3 region has 13 residues. This record belongs to a study of blood T cell repertoires in COVID-19. Study summary: The United States, Italy and Spain supplied acute and convalescent COVID-19 samples.

Clones were read by immunoSEQ multiplex PCR, and TCRdb kept only the in-frame ones, dropping some. Found here are around 170,000 clones, 90% of them singletons; the top ten hold around 0.5%. This receptor was identified in a man aged 45-65 years with acute or convalescent COVID-19. Specimen: peripheral blood. This chain connects TRBV7-2 to TRBJ2-5; D unresolved. The CDR3, as DNA: TGTGCCAGCAGCCCCCCTCTGTCGGAGACCCAGTACTTC. This translates into CASSPPLSETQYF.